This TCR beta chain came from a study of T cell repertoires in ileal Crohn's disease. Study at large: All patients had surgery for stricturing (roughly 61%) or penetrating (around 40%) disease.

Trimming stripped 5 bases from V and 0 bases from J, with 13 bases between. Germline V gives CDR1 MNHEY, CDR2 SVGAGI. The CDR3 extends over 15 amino acids. Libraries were prepared by immunoSEQ multiplex PCR; TCRdb keeps only in-frame clonotypes and omits some of them. This table has thousands of clones, roughly three quarters appearing once. Patients were adults with ileal or ileocolonic Crohn's disease needing resection. Study-wide points: Endoscopic recurrence occurred in every patient whose clonality exceeded 26.8%. Compared with non-smokers, active smokers at surgery showed more clonal expansions.

With regard to this clone: Its specificity is unknown.

V is TRBV6-5 and J is TRBJ1-1; D is undetermined. What was sequenced was ileal tissue. The source is an adult with Crohn's disease. As DNA, the CDR3 is TGTGCCAGCAGTCACACCACACAGATGAACACTGAAGCTTTCTTT. Its protein product is CASSHTTQMNTEAFF.